This T cell receptor (beta chain) was retrieved from a study of CD8 T cells in ankylosing spondylitis. With 0 bases clipped from V and 3 bases from J, the junction kept 5 bases outside the gene matches. Germline V CDR1 and CDR2: SGHRS, YFSETQ. This CDR3 is built from 15 residues. This clonotype has a count of ten or more. TCRdb processed the 5' RACE reads anew with MiXCR; each CDR3 protein has one entry. The top ten clones hold around 1% of a sample with just under 350,000 distinct CDR3 sequences, about 15% of them seen once. The specimen sequenced was blood, either unsorted or a sorted T cell fraction (not recorded which). The source of this sequence is a male donor with ankylosing spondylitis or in good health (not recorded which). The rearrangement links TRBV5-1 to TRBJ2-7; 8 bases are shared with TRBD1. The CDR3 loop is CASSLDPTGGYEQYF. The CDR3 bases are TGCGCCAGCAGCTTGGACCCTACAGGGGGCTACGAGCAGTACTTC.